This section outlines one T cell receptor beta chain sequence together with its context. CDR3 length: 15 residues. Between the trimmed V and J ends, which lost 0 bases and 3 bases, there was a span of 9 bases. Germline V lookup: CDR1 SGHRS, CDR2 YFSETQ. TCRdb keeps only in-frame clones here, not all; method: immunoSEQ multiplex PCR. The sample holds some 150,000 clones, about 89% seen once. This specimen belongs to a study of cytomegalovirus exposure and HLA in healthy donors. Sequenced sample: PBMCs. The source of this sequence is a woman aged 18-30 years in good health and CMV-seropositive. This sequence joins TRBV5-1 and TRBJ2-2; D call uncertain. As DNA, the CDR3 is TGCGCCAGCAGCTTGGTGAGTCTGGACACCGGGGAGCTGTTTTTT. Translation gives CASSLVSLDTGELFF.